This T cell receptor beta chain appears in the sequencing data of a study of blood T cell repertoires in COVID-19. Study as a whole: Acute and convalescent COVID-19 specimens originated in the United States, Italy and Spain. PBMCs, B-cell-depleted T cells, or T cells provided the cDNA or gDNA that made up the material.

Study processing details: The authors estimated nucleated cell counts from reference gene primer amplification. The protocol was immunoSEQ multiplex PCR, while the TCRdb copy is restricted to in-frame clones and leaves out a portion. For V, J and clone size, that table is used; D and trimming come from the DNA. The data show some 100,000 clones, 80% to 90% seen once. Trimming shortened V by 0 bases and J by 3 bases, and 9 bases separated the two germline ends. The CDR3 spans 15 residues. Germline V CDR1 and CDR2: MNHEY, SVGAGI. Material: peripheral blood. The chain joins TRBV6-5 to TRBJ1-5; D ambiguous. The sequence was obtained from a human donor in a cohort sampled during active COVID-19. The DNA for the CDR3 is TGTGCCAGCAGTTACTCGAGAACCCACAATCAGCCCCAGCATTTT. It codes for CASSYSRTHNQPQHF.